The table lists the clone carrying this T cell receptor (beta chain) with a few counts. The antigen is undetermined. This sample stems from a study of CD8 T cells in ankylosing spondylitis. V lost 2 bases, J lost 7 bases, and 17 bases lay in between. Germline loops: CDR1 MNHEY, CDR2 SVGEGT. This CDR3 has 15 amino acids. Findings of the study overall: Clones linked to disease, bearing a CD8+ phenotype, were relatively rare in peripheral blood. Matched ankylosing spondylitis synovial fluid reportedly contained a significantly enriched population of disease-linked clones. A motif of several highly homologous TCR beta variants was seen as apparently characteristic of ankylosing spondylitis blood.

Molecular-barcoded quantitative 5'-RACE produced these TCR beta libraries. TCRdb reprocessed the 5' RACE reads with MiXCR, giving one entry per CDR3 protein. The sample lists more than 250,000 distinct CDR3 sequences; approximately 10% were seen once. The clonotype originates from a female donor with ankylosing spondylitis or in good health (not recorded which). This sequence joins TRBV6-2 or TRBV6-3 and TRBJ2-5; no clear D. The sequenced sample was blood, either unsorted or a sorted T cell fraction (not recorded which). CDR3 amino acids: CASSYDGHFRGTQYF. The CDR3 DNA follows: TGTGCCAGCAGTTACGACGGTCACTTTCGAGGGACCCAGTACTTC.